This is a list of T cell receptor beta chains from one sample in a study of CD8 T cells in Susac syndrome. TCRdb itself ran the immunoSEQ multiplex PCR reads through MiXCR, one entry per CDR3 protein. The repertoire holds some 160,000 distinct CDR3 sequences, with 90% to 95% as singletons. The source material was CD8+ T cells from PBMCs. The receptor set was obtained from a human donor with multiple sclerosis. CDR3s include the opening cysteine and the closing phenylalanine or tryptophan. D genes are given only for firm matches.

>TRBJ1-5|TRBV20-1|-
CSATSGVSQHF
TGCAGTGCTACTTCGGGGGTGTCCCAGCATTTT
>TRBJ2-6|TRBV28|-
CASSTNAGANVLTF
TGTGCCAGCAGTACAAACGCTGGGGCCAACGTCCTGACTTTC
>TRBJ2-5|TRBV2|TRBD1
CASSEGTGAVETQYF
TGTGCCAGCAGTGAAGGCACAGGGGCAGTTGAGACCCAGTACTTC
>TRBJ2-3|TRBV13|TRBD1
CASSSTRDRRTDTQYF
TGTGCCAGCAGCTCGACCCGGGACAGGAGAACAGATACGCAGTATTTT
>TRBJ2-1|TRBV9|TRBD2
CASSPGREGHEQFF
TGTGCCAGCAGCCCAGGGCGGGAGGGCCATGAGCAGTTCTTC
>TRBJ2-7|TRBV28|TRBD1
CASTEDRVGYEQYF
TGTGCCAGCACTGAGGACAGGGTAGGCTACGAGCAGTACTTC
>TRBJ2-1|TRBV18|-
CASSPREFNLIDEQFF
TGTGCCAGCTCACCACGGGAATTCAACTTAATCGATGAGCAGTTCTTC
>TRBJ2-3|TRBV2|-
CASSLGRITDTQYF
TGTGCCAGCAGTTTGGGACGGATCACAGATACGCAGTATTTT
>TRBJ1-2|TRBV27|-
CASSFGSQGGGYTF
TGTGCCAGCAGTTTTGGTTCACAGGGTGGTGGCTACACCTTC
>TRBJ2-7|TRBV27|TRBD2
CASSPIMTSGPTEQYF
TGTGCCAGCAGTCCAATAATGACTAGCGGTCCTACGGAGCAGTACTTC
>TRBJ1-5|TRBV6-6|TRBD1
CASSSDRGHQPQHF
TGTGCCAGCAGCTCCGACAGGGGGCATCAGCCCCAGCATTTT
>TRBJ1-1|TRBV20-1|TRBD1
CSAHQGGLAYTEAFF
TGCAGTGCGCATCAGGGGGGTCTGGCATACACTGAAGCTTTCTTT
>TRBJ2-5|TRBV2|-
CASTKSGVGGSLTQYF
TGTGCCAGCACCAAGTCTGGCGTCGGGGGCTCCCTGACCCAGTACTTC
>TRBJ2-1|TRBV4-1|TRBD1
CASSKTGAYNEQFF
TGCGCCAGCAGCAAGACAGGGGCCTACAATGAGCAGTTCTTC
>TRBJ2-7|TRBV30|TRBD2
CAWSIARGAGGEQYF
TGTGCCTGGAGTATAGCGCGCGGGGCCGGGGGGGAGCAGTACTTC
>TRBJ2-3|TRBV27|-
CASQGDTQYF
TGTGCCAGTCAAGGAGATACGCAGTATTTT